Shown below are 14 T cell receptor beta chains from a single sample sequenced in a study of regulatory T cells in long-lasting Graves disease. To make TCR beta libraries, researchers used iRepertoire HTBI primers and Arm-PCR of CDR3 regions. TCRdb re-called the multiplex PCR reads through MiXCR, storing one row per CDR3 protein. The sample carries around 300,000 distinct CDR3 sequences, around 20% recorded once. Time point described: persistent/refractory GD, antithyroid drugs over 5 years with positive TRAb. RNA extracted from PBMCs served as the sequencing template. The specimen was peripheral blood mononuclear cells (PBMCs), collected when the disease was refractory, from a patient treated with antithyroid drugs. These receptors all stem from a female donor with Graves disease.

The sample holds many counts of this clonotype. This chain links TRBV7-8 with TRBJ2-4; the D gene is possibly TRBD1 (6 bases). This CDR3 contains 17 residues. The germline gives CDR1 SGHVS, CDR2 FQNEAQ. Trimming shortened V by 3 bases and J by 0 bases, and 15 bases separated the two germline ends. The CDR3 DNA reads as TGTGCCAGCAGCTTCCGGATTGGGGGACAAGCCAAAAACATTCAGTACTTC. It specifies CASSFRIGGQAKNIQYF.

This clonotype was picked up many times. The chain couples TRBV28 to TRBJ2-7; D is unclear. V was pared by 4 bases and J by 6 bases, with 13 bases between. This CDR3 has 13 amino acids. CDR1 is MDHEN, CDR2 SYDVKM, per germline. In DNA, the CDR3 is TGTGCCAGCAGTTGGCGGCGATGGGGCGAGCAGTACTTC. Translated, it gives CASSWRRWGEQYF. Variable domain in full (rest from reference TRBV28 and TRBJ2-7): DVKVTQSSRYLVKRTGEKVFLECVQDMDHENMFWYRQDPGLGLRLIYFSYDVKMKEKGDIPEGYSVSREKKERFSLILESASTNQTSMYLCASSWRRWGEQYFGPGTRLTVT.

This clonotype was counted a few times. The chain recombines TRBV2 with TRBJ2-4; TRBD1 matches 8 bases. The CDR3 runs 13 residues. CDR1 SNHLY and CDR2 FYNNEI come from the germline V gene. V was pared by 6 bases and J by 8 bases, with 6 bases of the junction left unmatched. This CDR3 is CASSDRGGDIQYF. CDR3 in DNA: TGTGCCAGCAGCGACAGGGGCGGGGACATTCAGTACTTC.

The rearrangement joins TRBV20-1 to TRBJ1-4; D call uncertain. The CDR3 has 15 residues. Germline assignment: CDR1 DFQATT and CDR2 SNEGSKA (reference sequence). V was shortened by 6 bases and J by 5 bases, with 19 bases between the two germline ends. CDR3 amino acids: CSAGRASLKNEKLFF. For the CDR3, the DNA is TGCAGTGCGGGGAGGGCTAGTCTAAAGAATGAAAAACTGTTTTTT.

The V gene is TRBV5-1, the J gene TRBJ2-2; D is uncertain. The CDR3 is 14 amino acids. Germline V lookup: CDR1 SGHRS, CDR2 YFSETQ. The V gene lost 0 bases and the J gene lost 5 bases, with 8 bases spanning the gap. CDR3 in amino acids: CASSLAWVTGELFF. The CDR3 nucleotides read TGCGCCAGCAGCTTGGCTTGGGTGACCGGGGAGCTGTTTTTT.

This clonotype has a count of ten or more. The V call is TRBV28, the J call TRBJ2-5; 10 bases are a match to TRBD2. The J call may be in error: the DNA end matches TRBJ2-7 better. The CDR3 covers 15 residues. Germline V gene sequence: CDR1 MDHEN, CDR2 SYDVKM. The CDR3 reads CASSSKREGLYEQYF. The CDR3 region has the DNA TGTGCCAGCAGTTCCAAGCGGGAGGGCCTCTACGAGCAGTACTTC.

The V and J genes are TRBV7-9 and TRBJ2-5; TRBD1 is a possible D gene (7 bases). The CDR3 spans 16 residues. Looked up from germline, CDR1 is SEHNR and CDR2 is FQNEAQ (reference sequence). Trimming removed 5 bases at V and 1 base at J, with 17 bases between. CDR3 coding DNA: TGTGCCAGCAGCCTCCGGAGGGGGGACAGCCAAGAGACCCAGTACTTC. It yields the protein CASSLRRGDSQETQYF.

This clonotype was found a few times. The chain employs TRBV15 and TRBJ1-5; TRBD1 is a possible D gene (5 bases). Trimming removed 2 bases from V and 0 bases from J, with 14 bases in between. The CDR3 contains 17 residues. In germline, CDR1 is LNHNV, CDR2 YYDKDF (reference sequence). Here the CDR3 reads CATSRLGLHYSNQPQHF. The CDR3 DNA reads TGTGCCACCAGCAGACTGGGACTTCATTATAGCAATCAGCCCCAGCATTTT.

This clonotype has a count of ten or more. The junction and the germline gene differ at one end; a read error may be behind it. V usage is TRBV4-3 and J usage is TRBJ2-7; TRBD2 agrees at 10 bases. Germline V gene data show CDR1 as LGHNA and CDR2 as YSLEER. The CDR3 is made up of 14 amino acids. CDR3 DNA: TGTGCCAGCAGCCCGACTAGCGGGCCCTACGAGCAGTACTTC. This gives the protein CASSPTSGPYEQYF.

This clonotype has just a few counts. This chain uses TRBV2 with TRBJ2-1, with D perhaps matching TRBD2 (5 bases). Germline CDR1 and CDR2: SNHLY and FYNNEI. The CDR3 has 14 residues. V was clipped by 4 bases and J by 8 bases, with 15 bases between them. This CDR3 is CASSALVIGDEQFF. The CDR3 coding sequence is TGTGCCAGCAGTGCACTAGTGATTGGCGATGAGCAGTTCTTC.

The V call is TRBV3-1, the J call TRBJ2-6; 8 bases map to TRBD2. The length of the CDR3 is 17 residues. V was pared by 4 bases and J by 2 bases, with 7 bases of the junction left unmatched. CDR1 is LGHDT, CDR2 YNNKEL, per germline (reference sequence). In DNA, the CDR3 is TGTGCCAGCAGCCTCGAAAGCGGGAGTGCTGGGGCCAACGTCCTGACTTTC. Translation gives CASSLESGSAGANVLTF.

This clonotype showed up many times. The genes are TRBV6-9 and TRBJ2-7, with D perhaps matching TRBD2 (5 bases). The V and J ends lost 3 bases and 4 bases respectively, with 13 bases between them. The CDR3 is 14 amino acids. The germline CDR1 and CDR2 sequences are MNHGY and SVAAGI. The CDR3 here is CASSYRLPGYEQYF. In DNA form, the CDR3 reads TGTGCCAGCAGTTACCGGCTACCGGGGTACGAGCAGTACTTC.

This clonotype came up many times. The chain joins TRBV7-2 to TRBJ1-1; D is unresolved. Looked up from germline, CDR1 is SGHTA and CDR2 is FQGNSA. CDR3 length: 14 residues. Trimming cost V 0 bases and J 1 base, with 6 bases left between them. This chain's CDR3 is CASSLALTNTEAFF. Written as DNA, the CDR3 is TGTGCCAGCAGCTTAGCGCTAACGAACACTGAAGCTTTCTTT.

Points on this clonotype: Possible read error: a much larger clone is one base away. The chain recombines TRBV12-3 or TRBV12-4 with TRBJ2-4; the D is unclear. The CDR3 is 13 residues long. Trimming pared 5 bases from V and 2 bases from J, leaving 7 bases between. The CDR3 reads CASSIGTKNIQYF. The CDR3 DNA is TGTGCCAGCAGTATCGGAACCAAAAACATTCAGTACTTC.